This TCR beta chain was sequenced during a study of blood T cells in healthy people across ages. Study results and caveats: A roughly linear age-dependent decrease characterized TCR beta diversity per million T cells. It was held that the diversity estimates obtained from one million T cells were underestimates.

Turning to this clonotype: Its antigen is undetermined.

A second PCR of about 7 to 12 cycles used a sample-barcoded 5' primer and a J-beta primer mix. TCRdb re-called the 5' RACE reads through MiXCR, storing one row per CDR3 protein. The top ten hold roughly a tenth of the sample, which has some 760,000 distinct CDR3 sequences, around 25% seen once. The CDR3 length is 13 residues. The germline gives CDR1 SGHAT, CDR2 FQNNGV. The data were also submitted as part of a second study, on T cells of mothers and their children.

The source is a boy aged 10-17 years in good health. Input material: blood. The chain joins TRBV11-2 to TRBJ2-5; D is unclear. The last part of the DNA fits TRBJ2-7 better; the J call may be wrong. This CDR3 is CASSFGNPYEQYF. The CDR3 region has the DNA TGTGCCAGCAGCTTCGGCAATCCCTACGAGCAGTACTTC.